What follows are 22 T cell receptor beta chains derived from one specimen sequenced in a study of beta chain features in type 1 diabetes. Every isolated RNA sample was fully reverse transcribed, so sequencing captured expressed TCRB transcripts. The method was immunoSEQ multiplex PCR; TCRdb's version includes in-frame clones alone and lacks a portion of them. Of 250,000 to 300,000 clones listed, about 24% are singletons. General observations from the study: Type 1 diabetes patients showed a moderate but significant shortening of TCRB CDR3s in all four CD4+ subsets.

Antigen specificity for these receptors is unknown. The sequenced material came from naive CD4+ T cells from blood. All receptors derive from a woman in her 30s with type 1 diabetes.

This clone appeared a few times. One junction end does not reproduce the germline sequence, and a read error may be involved. This chain links TRBV7-8 with TRBJ2-1; 11 positions match TRBD2. Germline V gene data show CDR1 as SGHVS and CDR2 as FQNEAQ. The CDR3 runs to 14 residues. CDR3 residues: CASSLAGGYNEQFF. Here the CDR3 DNA reads TGTGCCAGCAGTTTAGCGGGAGGGTACAATGAGCAGTTCTTC. The full variable domain, completed using reference TRBV7-8 and TRBJ2-1, is GAGVSQSPRYKVAKRGQDVALRCDPISGHVSLFWYQQALGQGPEFLTYFQNEAQLDKSGLPSDRFFAERPEGSVSTLKIQRTQQEDSAVYLCASSLAGGYNEQFFGPGTRLTVL.

This clone has only one observation. The chain is built from TRBV20-1 and TRBJ2-3; possible D gene TRBD2, 5 bases. V was pared by 5 bases and J by 6 bases, with 9 bases between. Germline CDR1 and CDR2: DFQATT and SNEGSKA (reference sequence). This CDR3 comprises 11 residues. The CDR3 protein is CSASSPDTQYF. The CDR3 DNA sequence: TGCAGTGCTTCTAGCCCCGATACGCAGTATTTT.

CDR3 loop: CASSWGGGRRYEQYF. In DNA form, the CDR3 reads TGTGCCAGCAGTTGGGGAGGCGGGAGGAGGTACGAGCAGTACTTC. This chain joins TRBV28 and TRBJ2-7, with 8 bases lining up with TRBD2. The CDR3 has 15 residues. Germline values: CDR1 MDHEN, CDR2 SYDVKM. V was clipped by 4 bases and J by 4 bases; unmatched bases: 9.

This chain uses TRBV15 with TRBJ1-1; unclear D gene. The germline V gene has CDR1 LNHNV and CDR2 YYDKDF (reference sequence). The CDR3 runs 14 residues. The V and J ends lost 0 bases and 1 base respectively, with 6 bases between them. In nucleotides, the CDR3 is TGTGCCACCAGCAGAGATAGAGGGAACACTGAAGCTTTCTTT. Translating it yields CATSRDRGNTEAFF. The full variable domain, rest sourced from reference TRBV15 and TRBJ1-1, is DAMVIQNPRYQVTQFGKPVTLSCSQTLNHNVMYWYQQKSSQAPKLLFHYYDKDFNNEADTPDNFQSRRPNTSFCFLDIRSPGLGDTAMYLCATSRDRGNTEAFFGQGTRLTVV.

This clone appeared a few times. The rearrangement uses TRBV5-1 and TRBJ1-2; no reliable D call. Germline loops: CDR1 SGHRS, CDR2 YFSETQ. V was shortened by 0 bases and J by 2 bases, with 8 bases between the two germline ends. This CDR3 has 14 amino acids. The CDR3: CASSLAPGNYGYTF. The DNA for the CDR3 is TGCGCCAGCAGCTTGGCCCCCGGGAACTATGGCTACACCTTC.

This chain uses TRBV19 with TRBJ2-1, with 10 bases matching TRBD2. CDR1 is LNHDA, CDR2 SQIVND, per germline (reference sequence). This CDR3 spans 15 amino acids. Losses at the gene ends were 4 bases for V and 3 bases for J; bases not matched to a gene: 3. CDR3: CASSTLAGDYNEQFF. CDR3 sequence (DNA): TGTGCCAGTAGTACCCTAGCGGGGGACTACAATGAGCAGTTCTTC.

This clone was counted a few times. The chain carries TRBV28 and TRBJ2-3, with TRBD1 identical over 8 bases. This CDR3 spans 13 amino acids. Per germline, CDR1 MDHEN and CDR2 SYDVKM. The V segment lost 5 bases and the J segment 7 bases; nucleotides outside the gene matches: 5. CDR3 sequence: CASSRTGGHTQYF. In DNA form, the CDR3 reads TGTGCCAGCAGTCGTACAGGGGGACATACGCAGTATTTT.

This clone was seen a handful of times. The rearrangement uses TRBV29-1 and TRBJ1-3; no firm D call. The germline CDR1 and CDR2 sequences are SQVTM and ANQGSEA. With 4 bases removed from V and 0 bases from J, the gap between germline ends came to 10 bases. The CDR3 has 14 residues. The CDR3 here is CSVVSGSSGNTIYF. CDR3 coding DNA: TGCAGCGTTGTCTCAGGCAGCTCTGGAAACACCATATATTTT.

This clone was counted a few times. This rearrangement joins TRBV19 to TRBJ2-7; possible D gene TRBD2, 5 bases. Germline V gene lookup returns CDR1 LNHDA and CDR2 SQIVND (reference sequence). Trimming pared 5 bases from V and 0 bases from J, leaving 8 bases between. CDR3 size: 13 residues. For the CDR3, the DNA is TGTGCCAGTAGTCCGGACTTCTCCTACGAGCAGTACTTC. Translated, it gives CASSPDFSYEQYF. Complete variable domain (other parts from reference TRBV19 and TRBJ2-7): DGGITQSPKYLFRKEGQNVTLSCEQNLNHDAMYWYRQDPGQGLRLIYYSQIVNDFQKGDIAEGYSVSREKKESFPLTVTSAQKNPTAFYLCASSPDFSYEQYFGPGTRLTVT.

Remarks on this clone: One end of the junction is discordant with germline, which a read error may explain. The chain uses TRBV7-7 and TRBJ2-3, with TRBD2 as a possible D gene (5 bases). This CDR3 spans 13 amino acids. The germline V gene encodes CDR1 SSHAT and CDR2 FNYEAQ (reference sequence). The CDR3, as DNA: TGTGCTAGCAGCTTAGATTCGGGGGATACGCAGTATTTT. This codes for CASSLDSGDTQYF.

The chain combines TRBV5-1 with TRBJ2-7, with D possibly TRBD2 on 5 matching bases. V lost 5 bases, J lost 0 bases, and 12 bases lay in between. Per the germline V gene, CDR1 is SGHRS and CDR2 is YFSETQ. This CDR3 is built from 14 residues. The CDR3 DNA sequence: TGCGCCAGCAGAAGGGAGTTTAGCTCCTACGAGCAGTACTTC. Its translation is CASRREFSSYEQYF.

The CDR3 loop reads CASSQDRRLYDYGYTF. CDR3 bases: TGCGCCAGCAGCCAAGATAGGCGGTTGTATGACTATGGCTACACCTTC. V and J are TRBV4-1 and TRBJ1-2; D is uncertain. This CDR3 spans 16 amino acids. V was shortened by 0 bases and J by 3 bases, with 14 bases between the two germline ends. The germline V gene encodes CDR1 MGHRA and CDR2 YSYEKL.

The rearrangement uses TRBV27 and TRBJ2-3, with no clear D. V was clipped by 2 bases and J by 1 base, with 4 bases between them. Germline assignment: CDR1 MNHEY and CDR2 SMNVEV (reference sequence). The length of the CDR3 is 13 residues. The CDR3 loop reads CASSLLGTDTQYF. The CDR3, as DNA: TGTGCCAGCAGTTTACTTGGCACAGATACGCAGTATTTT.

This chain uses TRBV9 with TRBJ2-7; D gene ambiguous. The V gene's germline CDR1 is SGDLS and CDR2 YYNGEE. V was trimmed by 0 bases and J by 3 bases, leaving 10 bases between them. The length of the CDR3 is 14 residues. The CDR3 coding sequence is TGTGCCAGCAGCGTAGGAGGTACCGACTACGAGCAGTACTTC. It codes for CASSVGGTDYEQYF.

This clone has just a few counts. The chain is built from TRBV7-9 and TRBJ2-6, with 8 bases aligning to TRBD1. The CDR3 contains 14 residues. Germline lookup yields CDR1 SEHNR and CDR2 FQNEAQ (reference sequence). V dropped 3 bases and J dropped 10; count of bases not matched to a gene: 5. The DNA of the CDR3 is TGTGCCAGCAGCTTCACGGACAGGGTGAACGTCCTGACTTTC. Its translation: CASSFTDRVNVLTF.

This sequence joins TRBV29-1 and TRBJ2-7, with TRBD1 matching 10 bases. The germline gives CDR1 SQVTM, CDR2 ANQGSEA. Trimming at V came to 3 bases and at J to 1 base, leaving 6 bases not matched to a gene. The CDR3 is 15 amino acids. CDR3 sequence: CSVDLGQGTSYEQYF. CDR3 in DNA: TGCAGCGTTGATTTGGGACAGGGGACATCCTACGAGCAGTACTTC.

The V and J genes are TRBV28 and TRBJ2-1, with 11 bases matching TRBD1. The CDR3 contains 13 residues. Germline CDR1 and CDR2: MDHEN and SYDVKM. V lost 8 bases and J lost 7; bases outside the gene matches: 4. The CDR3 is CASGQGARNEQFF. The CDR3 DNA reads TGTGCCAGCGGACAGGGGGCGAGAAATGAGCAGTTCTTC.

Details on this clone: Different DNA sequences within this sample yield the same CDR3. The chain recombines TRBV29-1 with TRBJ2-7; 9 nucleotides line up with TRBD1. This CDR3 is built from 13 residues. Looked up from germline, CDR1 is SQVTM and CDR2 is ANQGSEA. J gave up 4 bases and V 1 base, and 2 bases lay outside the gene matches. The CDR3 DNA reads as TGCAGCGTTGAAGTGACAGGGGGGTACGAGCAGTACTTC. This gives the protein CSVEVTGGYEQYF.

The V and J genes are TRBV2 and TRBJ1-1, with D tentatively TRBD1 (6 bases). The V end lost 6 bases, the J end lost 9 bases, and 14 bases lay between the germline ends. This CDR3 is built from 12 residues. The V gene's germline CDR1 is SNHLY and CDR2 FYNNEI. In nucleotides, the CDR3 is TGTGCCAGCAGCGAAACAGGGCAGAAAGCTTTCTTT. Translated: CASSETGQKAFF. Full variable domain (rest looked up from reference TRBV2 and TRBJ1-1): EPEVTQTPSHQVTQMGQEVILRCVPISNHLYFYWYRQILGQKVEFLVSFYNNEISEKSEIFDDQFSVERPDGSNFTLKIRSTKLEDSAMYFCASSETGQKAFFGQGTRLTVV.

This clone has only a few counts. The chain employs TRBV9 and TRBJ2-4, with a tentative D call TRBD1 (6 bases). This CDR3 spans 15 amino acids. CDR1 is SGDLS and CDR2 is YYNGEE in the germline V gene. Trimming removed 3 bases from V and 5 bases from J, with 15 bases in between. DNA for the CDR3: TGTGCCAGCAGCGCTAGTACAGGGCTCGAAAACATTCAGTACTTC. This sequence encodes CASSASTGLENIQYF.

This clone was recorded only once. The V call is TRBV4-1, the J call TRBJ2-2; D is possibly TRBD1 (5 bases). V was pared by 5 bases and J by 5 bases, with 15 bases between. CDR1 is MGHRA and CDR2 is YSYEKL in the germline V gene. This CDR3 is built from 15 residues. The CDR3 coding sequence is TGCGCCAGCAGCGGTATCAAGGGGCGGACCGGGGAGCTGTTTTTT. This translates into CASSGIKGRTGELFF.

V gene TRBV19 combines with J gene TRBJ1-5; no reliable D call. The CDR3 loop spans 13 amino acids. V was trimmed by 5 bases and J by 5 bases, leaving 10 bases between them. Germline loops: CDR1 LNHDA, CDR2 SQIVND (reference sequence). The CDR3 coding sequence is TGTGCCAGTAGTTCTCGGAGGTATCAGCCCCAGCATTTT. Amino acids: CASSSRRYQPQHF. The variable domain in full, with the rest retrieved from reference TRBV19 and TRBJ1-5, is DGGITQSPKYLFRKEGQNVTLSCEQNLNHDAMYWYRQDPGQGLRLIYYSQIVNDFQKGDIAEGYSVSREKKESFPLTVTSAQKNPTAFYLCASSSRRYQPQHFGDGTRLSIL.